Each of the 13 T cell receptor beta chains below was sequenced from the same sample in a study of B cell selection in AIRE deficiency. The sorted conventional CD4 T cells were gated as CD4+CD127+. Method: immunoSEQ multiplex PCR; TCRdb's copy keeps in-frame clones and lacks some. The repertoire holds tens of thousands of clones, with more than 95% as singletons. Sequenced: conventional CD4+ T cells sorted from PBMCs. Receptors were obtained from a human donor with AIRE deficiency.

Written as DNA, the CDR3 is TGTGCCAGCAGCAAGGGGGGCGACACTGAAGCTTTCTTT. This sequence encodes CASSKGGDTEAFF. The chain recombines TRBV7-2 with TRBJ1-1, with D possibly being TRBD1 (6 bases). Trimming shortened V by 5 bases and J by 3 bases, and 10 bases separated the two germline ends. Germline V gene sequence: CDR1 SGHTA, CDR2 FQGNSA. CDR3 size: 13 residues.

The chain is built from TRBV7-8 and TRBJ1-4; 8 bases fit TRBD1. Looked up from germline, CDR1 is SGHVS and CDR2 is FQNEAQ. CDR3 length equals 18 residues. Trimming removed 5 bases from V and 1 base from J; junction bases left unmatched: 12. CDR3 loop: CASSKITDRVGTNEKLFF. The CDR3 DNA reads TGTGCCAGCAGCAAAATAACGGACAGGGTCGGAACTAATGAAAAACTGTTTTTT. The full variable domain, with the rest looked up from reference TRBV7-8 and TRBJ1-4, is GAGVSQSPRYKVAKRGQDVALRCDPISGHVSLFWYQQALGQGPEFLTYFQNEAQLDKSGLPSDRFFAERPEGSVSTLKIQRTQQEDSAVYLCASSKITDRVGTNEKLFFGSGTQLSVL.

The gene calls are TRBV6-1 and TRBJ1-5; D is uncertain. The ends were cut back, 3 bases at V and 6 bases at J, with 12 bases in the middle. The CDR3 runs to 14 residues. CDR1 is MNHNS, CDR2 SASEGT, per germline. CDR3 DNA sequence: TGTGCCAGCAGTGATGGAGGAGGGCTTCAGCCCCAGCATTTT. Protein: CASSDGGGLQPQHF.

The chain uses TRBV2 and TRBJ2-3; D may be TRBD2 (6 bases). Per the germline V gene, CDR1 is SNHLY and CDR2 is FYNNEI. V lost 2 bases, J lost 6 bases, and 12 bases lay in between. The CDR3 length is 14 residues. The CDR3 sequence: CASSELRAGDTQYF. The CDR3 DNA reads as TGTGCCAGCAGTGAACTCAGGGCGGGGGATACGCAGTATTTT.

V is TRBV7-9 and J is TRBJ2-1, with D possibly TRBD1 on 5 matching bases. Germline values: CDR1 SEHNR, CDR2 FQNEAQ (reference sequence). This CDR3 comprises 10 residues. V lost 11 bases to trimming and J lost 6 bases, with 8 bases between them. The CDR3 nucleotides are TGTGCCGGGCAGGGCAATGAGCAGTTCTTC. Encoded protein: CAGQGNEQFF.

The chain links TRBV5-1 to TRBJ2-5, with 10 bases fitting TRBD2. The ends lost 2 bases at V and 2 bases at J; junction bases unmatched: 6. CDR1 and CDR2 (germline): SGHRS, YFSETQ. The CDR3 spans 16 residues. CDR3 in DNA: TGCGCCAGCAGCTTTATAGCGGGGGGCGTACAAGAGACCCAGTACTTC. Amino acid sequence: CASSFIAGGVQETQYF.

This chain links TRBV29-1 with TRBJ2-1; TRBD1 matches at 7 bases. Germline V gives CDR1 SQVTM, CDR2 ANQGSEA. After removal of 7 bases from V and 12 bases from J, the junction contained 15 bases not matched to a gene. The CDR3 is 13 residues long. CDR3 in amino acids: CSALQGLLDPQFF. The DNA for the CDR3 is TGCAGCGCGTTACAGGGGCTATTAGACCCGCAGTTCTTC.

This rearrangement joins TRBV29-1 to TRBJ1-1; D not certain. The CDR3 length is 13 residues. Germline assignment: CDR1 SQVTM and CDR2 ANQGSEA. V lost 6 bases, J lost 1 base, and 12 bases lay in between. The CDR3: CSVSPRTNTEAFF. The CDR3, as DNA: TGCAGCGTGTCCCCCAGGACGAACACTGAAGCTTTCTTT.

The chain joins TRBV4-1 to TRBJ1-1; D is unresolved. The ends were cut back, 2 bases at V and 1 base at J, with 11 bases in the middle. The CDR3 runs to 15 residues. Looked up from germline, CDR1 is MGHRA and CDR2 is YSYEKL. CDR3 amino acids: CASSQLGLTNTEAFF. DNA of the CDR3: TGCGCCAGCAGCCAACTAGGACTTACGAACACTGAAGCTTTCTTT.

The chain carries TRBV15 and TRBJ2-2; D is ambiguous. Per germline, CDR1 LNHNV and CDR2 YYDKDF (reference sequence). V was clipped by 5 bases and J by 3 bases, with 13 bases between them. CDR3 length equals 15 residues. The CDR3 DNA follows: TGTGCCACCAGCCGACTCAGTCTAGACACCGGGGAGCTGTTTTTT. Encoded protein: CATSRLSLDTGELFF.

The V call is TRBV2, the J call TRBJ2-2; D is ambiguous. Germline CDR1 is SNHLY and CDR2 is FYNNEI. This CDR3 spans 15 amino acids. Trimming took off 2 bases at V and 4 bases at J, with 11 bases between the two ends. The CDR3 sequence: CASSEIGQATGELFF. CDR3 nucleotide sequence: TGTGCCAGCAGTGAAATCGGCCAGGCCACCGGGGAGCTGTTTTTT. Together with reference TRBV2 and TRBJ2-2, the CDR3 gives the full variable domain: EPEVTQTPSHQVTQMGQEVILRCVPISNHLYFYWYRQILGQKVEFLVSFYNNEISEKSEIFDDQFSVERPDGSNFTLKIRSTKLEDSAMYFCASSEIGQATGELFFGEGSRLTVL.

This clone was recorded once. The rearrangement joins TRBV6-6 to TRBJ1-6; D is possibly TRBD1 (5 bases). Germline-derived CDR1 and CDR2 are MNHNY and SVGAGI (reference sequence). This CDR3 is built from 15 residues. V was clipped by 4 bases and J by 10 bases, with 17 bases between them. The CDR3 region has the DNA TGTGCCAGCAGTTTCGACGGATTCGGGGCGTCACCCCTCCACTTT. Its translation: CASSFDGFGASPLHF.

V and J are TRBV18 and TRBJ2-5; D gene unclear. Germline-derived CDR1 and CDR2 are KGHSH and LQKENI. The V end was cut by 2 bases, the J end by 1 base, with 14 bases between. The CDR3 is 16 residues long. The CDR3 sequence is CASSPFPGTFQETQYF. DNA of the CDR3: TGTGCCAGCTCACCATTCCCGGGTACATTCCAAGAGACCCAGTACTTC.